This record looks at one T cell receptor beta chain sequence and its context. CDR1 GTSNPN and CDR2 SVGIG come from the germline V gene (reference sequence). The trim removed 6 bases at V and 2 bases at J, leaving 8 bases unmatched. The CDR3 covers 14 residues. This sample stems from a study of blood T cell repertoires in COVID-19. Assay used: immunoSEQ multiplex PCR; TCRdb lists only in-frame clones, some missing. Among approximately 350,000 clones listed, around four fifths were seen once. This clonotype originated in a man aged 25-45 years with active or convalescent COVID-19. V gene TRBV30 combines with J gene TRBJ2-7, with 9 bases that match TRBD1. Material for sequencing was peripheral blood. CDR3 region: CACPRTGVTYEQYF. CDR3 in DNA: TGTGCCTGCCCCCGGACAGGGGTTACCTACGAGCAGTACTTC. Together with reference TRBV30 and TRBJ2-7, the CDR3 gives the full variable domain: SQTIHQWPATLVQPVGSPLSLECTVEGTSNPNLYWYRQAAGRGLQLLFYSVGIGQISSEVPQNLSASRPQDRQFILSSKKLLLSDSGFYLCACPRTGVTYEQYFGPGTRLTVT.